One and the same sample provided the 10 T cell receptor beta chains below, sequenced in a study of blood T cell repertoires in COVID-19. This table comes from immunoSEQ multiplex PCR, and its TCRdb copy is limited to in-frame clones, with some not included. This repertoire shows fewer than 600,000 clones, approximately 92% found once; its top ten account for around 0.95%. The material sequenced was peripheral blood. The receptor set was obtained from a man aged 18-30 years with COVID-19, enrolled during active disease.

At least ten counts were recorded for this clone. One junction end does not reproduce the germline sequence, and a read error may be involved. V is TRBV14 and J is TRBJ1-1; 8 nucleotides line up with TRBD1. This CDR3 region has 12 residues. Germline V CDR1 and CDR2: SGHDN, FVKESK. The CDR3 sequence: CASSPILDRDEF. The CDR3 DNA sequence: TGTGCCAGCAGCCCGATACTGGACAGGGACGAATTT.

The V gene is TRBV6-1, the J gene TRBJ1-3; a weak D match, TRBD1 (5 bases). V dropped 2 bases and J dropped 2 bases, with 10 bases sitting between them. Germline CDR1 reads MNHNS; CDR2 reads SASEGT. CDR3 size: 15 residues. DNA for the CDR3: TGTGCCAGCAGTGAACTGGGGCAAGCTGGAAACACCATATATTTT. Protein sequence: CASSELGQAGNTIYF.

The chain links TRBV24-1 to TRBJ2-2, with D possibly TRBD2 on 6 matching bases. CDR1 is KGHDR and CDR2 is SFDVKD in the germline V gene. This CDR3 has 15 amino acids. Trimming removed 2 bases at V and 5 bases at J, with 11 bases between. In DNA form, the CDR3 reads TGTGCCACCAGTGATTGGACTACATCTACCGGGGAGCTGTTTTTT. Amino acids: CATSDWTTSTGELFF.

The count of this clone is one. The chain links TRBV2 to TRBJ1-3, with 10 positions matching TRBD1. J was trimmed by 0 bases and V by 6 bases; bases with no gene match: 2. The CDR3 runs 15 residues. The V gene's germline CDR1 is SNHLY and CDR2 FYNNEI. CDR3 DNA sequence: TGTGCCAGCAGGGACAGGGGGTACTCTGGAAACACCATATATTTT. Its protein product is CASRDRGYSGNTIYF.

This rearrangement joins TRBV9 to TRBJ2-1; tentatively, D is TRBD1 (5 bases). The length of the CDR3 is 16 residues. Germline V gives CDR1 SGDLS, CDR2 YYNGEE. V shed 4 bases and J shed 0 bases, with 14 bases lying between them. The DNA of the CDR3 is TGTGCCAGCAGCCCCCGACAGAAAAGCTCCTACAATGAGCAGTTCTTC. Translated, it gives CASSPRQKSSYNEQFF.

This clone appeared a single time. The chain has TRBV2 and TRBJ2-1, with 12 bases that match TRBD2. After removal of 8 bases from V and 8 bases from J, the junction contained 7 bases not matched to a gene. Germline V gene sequence: CDR1 SNHLY, CDR2 FYNNEI. The CDR3 has 14 amino acids. CDR3: CASRTSGKEYEQFF. The CDR3 DNA is TGTGCCAGCCGGACTAGCGGGAAAGAGTATGAGCAGTTCTTC.

In its sample, this clone was seen a few times. The chain carries TRBV10-3 and TRBJ2-5, with 9 bases fitting TRBD2. Germline CDR1 is ENHRY and CDR2 is SYGVKD. V lost 6 bases, J lost 4 bases, and 15 bases stayed unmatched. The CDR3 has 17 residues. The CDR3 sequence is CAISDRSGGFFSETQYF. CDR3 in DNA: TGTGCCATCAGCGACCGCAGCGGGGGGTTTTTTTCAGAGACCCAGTACTTC.

The CDR3 loop is CASSFKTGVSYEQYF. CDR3 nucleotide sequence: TGTGCCAGCAGCTTCAAGACAGGGGTCTCCTACGAGCAGTACTTC. The chain has TRBV27 and TRBJ2-7, with 8 bases that match TRBD1. This CDR3 is built from 15 residues. CDR1 is MNHEY, CDR2 SMNVEV, per germline (reference sequence). Trimming at V came to 6 bases and at J to 0 bases, leaving 7 bases not matched to a gene.

This clone was counted a single time. The chain employs TRBV6-5 and TRBJ2-7; TRBD2 might be the D (6 bases). Trimming stripped 6 bases from V and 9 bases from J, with 24 bases between. The CDR3 has 15 amino acids. CDR1 MNHEY and CDR2 SVGAGI come from the germline V gene. The CDR3 sequence is CASSPGLSIYDAQYF. The CDR3 DNA reads as TGTGCCAGCAGCCCGGGACTCTCAATTTACGACGCGCAGTACTTC.

The rearrangement joins TRBV6-5 to TRBJ2-5; TRBD2 matches 10 bases. Unmatched junction bases numbered 5, after V lost 2 bases and J lost 5 bases. The length of the CDR3 is 15 residues. Per the germline V gene, CDR1 is MNHEY and CDR2 is SVGAGI. The CDR3 loop reads CASSYGTSVGETQYF. For the CDR3, the DNA is TGTGCCAGCAGTTACGGGACTAGCGTAGGTGAGACCCAGTACTTC.